Presented here are 7 T cell receptor beta chains from one specimen sequenced in a study of blood T cell repertoires in COVID-19 (dated by TCRdb to between 2020 and 2021). The protocol used for the library was the immunoSEQ multiplex PCR assay. Entries here come from immuneACCESS through TCRdb and include only in-frame sequences with V and J called. Some clones fail to appear in such tables; in the studies checked, an unresolved V gene covers under half of the shortfall, and the cause of the remainder is unknown. The sample profile shows fewer than 700,000 clones; about 89% of them were found once. Roughly 8% of the sample lies in the top ten. The source material was peripheral blood. All receptors come from a woman aged 50 to 60 with COVID-19, enrolled during active disease.

The chain is built from TRBV30 and TRBJ1-6; D uncertain. Germline V CDR1 and CDR2: GTSNPN, SVGIG (reference sequence). With 4 bases removed from V and 0 bases from J, the gap between germline ends came to 13 bases. This CDR3 is built from 16 residues. The DNA for the CDR3 is TGTGCCTGGACCCGGGGTGCGAGCTCCTATAATTCACCCCTCCACTTT. It translates to CAWTRGASSYNSPLHF.

V gene TRBV6-5 combines with J gene TRBJ1-6, with 9 bases fitting TRBD1. J was trimmed by 8 bases and V by 6 bases; bases with no gene match: 5. Germline loops: CDR1 MNHEY, CDR2 SVGAGI. The CDR3 covers 14 residues. The CDR3: CASRDRGRDSPLHF. In DNA, the CDR3 is TGTGCCAGCAGGGACAGGGGAAGGGATTCACCCCTCCACTTT.

This chain links TRBV19 with TRBJ1-6; no firm D call. There are 16 residues in the CDR3. With 5 bases removed from V and 7 bases from J, the gap between germline ends came to 18 bases. The germline gives CDR1 LNHDA, CDR2 SQIVND (reference sequence). CDR3 loop: CASSEYWGVGNSPLHF. CDR3 coding DNA: TGTGCCAGTAGTGAATATTGGGGAGTGGGAAATTCACCCCTCCACTTT.

The J gene is TRBJ2-2, the V gene TRBV5-8, with 7 nucleotides matching TRBD2. Germline CDR1 reads SGHTS; CDR2 reads YDEGEE. The CDR3 is 15 residues long. The J segment lost 4 bases and the V segment lost 3 bases, leaving 6 bases of the junction unmatched. This CDR3 reads CASSSRTRTTGELFF. The CDR3 coding sequence is TGTGCCAGCAGCTCTCGGACTAGGACCACCGGGGAGCTGTTTTTT.

The chain uses TRBV9 and TRBJ2-3; 11 positions agree with TRBD1. The CDR3 runs to 19 residues. V shed 3 bases, J shed 0 bases, and the junction held 12 bases outside the gene matches. CDR1 is SGDLS, CDR2 YYNGEE, per germline. The CDR3 loop is CASSARATGTGGSTDTQYF. CDR3 sequence (DNA): TGTGCCAGCAGCGCTCGGGCCACCGGGACAGGGGGTAGCACAGATACGCAGTATTTT.

J is TRBJ1-2 and V is TRBV6-6; possible D gene TRBD1, 5 bases. Germline-derived CDR1 and CDR2 are MNHNY and SVGAGI (reference sequence). The CDR3 has 15 residues. Trimming removed 4 bases from V and 4 bases from J, with 16 bases in between. CDR3 residues: CASSSEGPRAYGYTF. In nucleotides, the CDR3 is TGTGCCAGCAGTTCAGAAGGCCCCAGGGCCTATGGCTACACCTTC.

This clone was found a few times. The gene calls are TRBV30 and TRBJ2-1; D gene ambiguous. Per the germline V gene, CDR1 is GTSNPN and CDR2 is SVGIG (reference sequence). The CDR3 is made up of 11 amino acids. V shed 0 bases and J shed 9 bases, with 6 bases lying between them. The CDR3 DNA is TGTGCCTGGAGTGTCTTTCCTGAGCAGTTCTTC. As protein: CAWSVFPEQFF. Drawing the rest from reference TRBV30 and TRBJ2-1, the complete variable domain is SQTIHQWPATLVQPVGSPLSLECTVEGTSNPNLYWYRQAAGRGLQLLFYSVGIGQISSEVPQNLSASRPQDRQFILSSKKLLLSDSGFYLCAWSVFPEQFFGPGTRLTVL.